This T cell receptor beta chain comes out of a study of identical twins. The table lists this clonotype with a few counts. A universal primer site arose from template switching, and cDNA bore unique molecular identifiers. In TCRdb, the 5' RACE reads were re-called with MiXCR into one record per CDR3 protein. The profile shows 1,800,000 or so distinct CDR3 sequences, about 31% of them singletons. Sequenced material: cord blood. This TCR was recovered from a newborn girl in good health.

This CDR3 reads CSAIEQDTEAFF. CDR3 in DNA: TGCAGTGCTATAGAACAGGACACTGAAGCTTTCTTT. The chain employs TRBV20-1 and TRBJ1-1, with a tentative D call TRBD1 (5 bases). V lost 4 bases, J lost 3 bases, and 9 bases lay in between. Germline V gene lookup returns CDR1 DFQATT and CDR2 SNEGSKA (reference sequence). The CDR3 has 12 residues.